This T cell receptor beta chain was identified during a study of PD-1 blockade in classical Hodgkin lymphoma (dated by TCRdb to 2020 to 2021). Notes on the research overall: Nivolumab dosing was 3 mg/kg intravenously every 2 weeks, continuing until either disease progression or unacceptable toxicity. To define a peripheral blood immune signature of response to PD-1 blockade in classical Hodgkin lymphoma, the study combined TCR beta sequencing with CyTOF.

General study outcomes and caveats: Diversity was lower in patients who began nivolumab less than 1 year after ASCT, so these patients were left out of later analyses to avoid confounding by immune reconstitution. The study was restricted to a single clinical trial cohort, and the causes of repertoire differences, possibly disease activity or prior therapy, were left undefined. Trial patients achieving complete response had baseline diversity similar to newly diagnosed patients, whereas partial responders and progressors had significantly lower diversity. Baseline TCR diversity was reported to be lower in newly diagnosed patients than in healthy donors and to be lower still in relapsed/refractory patients. By C4D1, a significant rise was seen in CD4+ TCR diversity but not in CD8+ TCR diversity (p=0.0027 vs p=0.16), and the rise was most apparent among complete responders (p=0.02).

The CDR3 starts with the cysteine, ends with the phenylalanine, and has 15 residues. The retained sequence is limited to the CDR3, 45 bases, with the frame set at the first base. CDR1 MNHEY and CDR2 SVGAGI were looked up in the germline V gene. V is clipped by 0 bases and J by 0 bases, and the sequence between their germline boundaries is 8 bases long. Genomic DNA was isolated using the Qiagen DNeasy kit from unsorted PBMCs as well as from negatively selected CD4+ and CD8+ fractions. TCR beta CDR3 regions were amplified by immunoSEQ multiplex PCR using primers annealing to V and J segments. Amplification bias was minimized using a synthetic immune receptor repertoire, and residual bias was removed computationally after sequencing. In the original analysis: Custom Python scripts were used to quantify repertoire diversity as the Shannon entropy index. Unsorted, CD4+ and CD8+ repertoires were analyzed separately, except in combined analyses where CD4+ and CD8+ sequences were merged in silico. A clone was considered expanded if an increase in frequency of at least 2-fold after treatment relative to C1D1 was found, and a pseudocount of 0.5 was applied to clones undetected at baseline. Singleton clones were defined as clones with 0 or 1 copy at C1D1, and non-singleton clones were defined as clones with 2 or more copies. Clones expanded in unsorted samples were assigned a CD4+, CD8+ or unknown annotation through matching of protein sequences in sorted samples from the same patient. Wilcoxon tests were applied to paired samples to test diversity changes from C1D1 to C4D1. Drawn from immuneACCESS, this table holds only the in-frame rearrangements with V and J called that TCRdb kept. Clones are partly lost; checked studies trace under half to an unresolved V gene and leave the rest unexplained. The V and J calls and clone size are taken from that table; D and trimming were inferred from the DNA. In all, the sample holds over 8,000 clones, and roughly 89% of those were seen once. In total, the top ten clones hold 23% of the sample.

The label giving this sample's time point can be read as: cycle 4 day 1 (C4D1), after less than 7 weeks of nivolumab. Every trial patient had relapsed after autologous stem cell transplantation, and cohorts A, B and C differed in prior brentuximab vedotin exposure. The trial cohort comprised some 60 patients with relapsed/refractory classical Hodgkin lymphoma whose best overall responses were complete response, partial response or progressive disease. In the multi-cohort phase II CheckMate 205 trial, trial patients received single-agent nivolumab. An independent review committee assessed best overall response by applying the 2007 International Working Group response criteria. Trial PBMCs were collected just before the start of nivolumab (C1D1) and during therapy at cycle 2 day 1 and cycle 4 day 1. After peripheral blood was drawn into 8 mL Vacutainer Cell Preparation Tubes, PBMCs were isolated by centrifugation and then cryopreserved.

This clone turned up a few times. Its antigen has not been determined. No base quality information exists; no much larger clone differs at one position. This chain joins TRBV6-5 to TRBJ2-5, with the D gene not clear enough to name. The sequence derives from a human donor with classical Hodgkin lymphoma. The specimen comprised peripheral blood mononuclear cells (PBMCs), sampled before the fourth cycle of nivolumab. The DNA sequence reads TGTGCCAGCAGTTACTCGATAGAGGACCAAGAGACCCAGTACTTC. It encodes CASSYSIEDQETQYF.